The 3 T cell receptor beta chains below all came from one sample that was sequenced in a study of identifying expanded T cells in peripheral blood (dated 2019 in TCRdb). Library generation was performed with the immunoSEQ multiplex PCR assay. As stored in TCRdb, this immuneACCESS dataset retains in-frame rearrangements with V and J assigned. A fraction of the clones does not appear; measured against another copy, unresolved V genes explain less than half of the discrepancy, and the remainder lacks a known reason. Here the sample has tens of thousands of clones; 84% occur a single time. Of the sample, around 20% falls within the top ten clones. The sample comprised blood. The receptors come from a person aged 18-70 years in good health.

The V gene is TRBV5-4, the J gene TRBJ2-2; D is perhaps TRBD2 (6 bases). With 4 bases removed from V and 3 bases from J, the gap between germline ends came to 13 bases. The V gene's germline CDR1 is SGHNT and CDR2 YYREEE (reference sequence). This CDR3 has 15 residues. The CDR3 DNA sequence: TGTGCCAGCAGCCCCGGGGGACCAGACACCGGGGAGCTGTTTTTT. Encoded protein: CASSPGGPDTGELFF.

The chain is built from TRBV7-6 and TRBJ1-4; TRBD1 agrees at 8 bases. CDR1 is SGHVS and CDR2 is FNYEAQ in the germline V gene. V gave up 3 bases and J gave up 11 bases; unmatched junction bases: 17. The length of the CDR3 is 17 residues. This CDR3 is CASSFGLRDRQPRKLFF. CDR3 in DNA: TGTGCCAGCAGCTTTGGTCTTCGGGACAGGCAACCCCGGAAACTGTTTTTT.

The rearrangement links TRBV2 to TRBJ2-1; 8 bases align to TRBD1. Trimming cost V 0 bases and J 2 bases; bases outside gene matches: 3. Per germline, CDR1 SNHLY and CDR2 FYNNEI. The CDR3 is 16 amino acids. As DNA, the CDR3 is TGTGCCAGCAGTGAAGCGCTCAGGGGGCCCTACAATGAGCAGTTCTTC. Translated, it gives CASSEALRGPYNEQFF.